This entry lists 19 T cell receptor beta chains sequenced from one sample in a study of blood T cell repertoires in COVID-19. Repertoires were generated with immunoSEQ multiplex PCR, while TCRdb's copy carries only in-frame clones and drops some. The sample has roughly 160,000 clones; more than 75% are singletons. Sequenced material: peripheral blood. The source is a man between 18 and 29 years old with COVID-19, enrolled during active disease.

This clone was detected a few times. This chain connects TRBV29-1 to TRBJ2-7, with TRBD2 identical over 12 bases. CDR1 and CDR2 from the germline V gene are SQVTM and ANQGSEA. The CDR3 has 16 amino acids. The trim removed 5 bases at V and 4 bases at J, leaving 12 bases unmatched. In DNA, the CDR3 is TGCAGCGTTCTTAGTAGTCTAGCGGGAGGGAAATACGAGCAGTACTTC. It translates to CSVLSSLAGGKYEQYF.

The chain employs TRBV7-9 and TRBJ2-7; 11 bases agree with TRBD1. The germline gives CDR1 SEHNR, CDR2 FQNEAQ (reference sequence). There are 14 residues in the CDR3. The J segment lost 5 bases and the V segment lost 5 bases, leaving 5 bases of the junction unmatched. The CDR3 DNA reads as TGTGCCAGCAGCCCCGGACAGGGGGCCGACGAGCAGTACTTC. Protein: CASSPGQGADEQYF.

The CDR3: CASSEDQGPNSPLHF. For the CDR3, the DNA is TGTGCCAGCAGTGAAGATCAGGGTCCGAATTCACCCCTCCACTTT. This chain connects TRBV6-1 to TRBJ1-6, with D possibly matching TRBD1 (5 bases). The CDR3 length is 15 residues. Deletions cut 1 base from V and 7 bases from J, with 11 bases between. The germline gives CDR1 MNHNS, CDR2 SASEGT.

CDR3 protein: CASSQLAGVDEQFF. For the CDR3, the DNA is TGTGCCAGCAGCCAACTAGCGGGAGTCGATGAGCAGTTCTTC. The chain combines TRBV14 with TRBJ2-1; 10 bases map to TRBD2. Germline V gene sequence: CDR1 SGHDN, CDR2 FVKESK. The CDR3 loop spans 14 amino acids. With 2 bases clipped from V and 8 bases from J, the junction kept 3 bases outside the gene matches.

V gene TRBV7-2 combines with J gene TRBJ1-5; 7 positions agree with TRBD1. The ends lost 5 bases at V and 9 bases at J; junction bases unmatched: 7. CDR1 and CDR2 from the germline V gene are SGHTA and FQGNSA. This CDR3 region has 13 residues. In nucleotides, the CDR3 is TGTGCCAGCAGCCCGTACAGGGACAGGCCCCAGCATTTT. The encoded protein is CASSPYRDRPQHF.

The chain employs TRBV4-1 and TRBJ1-3; D might be TRBD1 (6 bases). CDR3 size: 15 residues. V was shortened by 0 bases and J by 2 bases, with 8 bases between the two germline ends. Looked up from germline, CDR1 is MGHRA and CDR2 is YSYEKL. The CDR3, as DNA: TGCGCCAGCAGCCAAGATAAGGGGGCTGGAAACACCATATATTTT. Protein: CASSQDKGAGNTIYF.

The rearrangement uses TRBV7-9 and TRBJ2-7; a possible D gene is TRBD2 (5 bases). From germline, CDR1 is SEHNR and CDR2 FQNEAQ (reference sequence). CDR3 length: 12 amino acids. Deletions cut 5 bases from V and 4 bases from J, with 9 bases between. The DNA of the CDR3 is TGTGCCAGCAGCATCGCGGGTTACGAGCAGTACTTC. Translation: CASSIAGYEQYF.

The gene calls are TRBV5-1 and TRBJ1-1; the D gene is possibly TRBD1 (5 bases). CDR1 is SGHRS and CDR2 is YFSETQ in the germline V gene. V was trimmed by 0 bases and J by 0 bases, leaving 9 bases between them. The CDR3 runs to 15 residues. The CDR3 reads CASSLGQLMNTEAFF. The CDR3 DNA reads as TGCGCCAGCAGCTTGGGACAGCTTATGAACACTGAAGCTTTCTTT.

The V gene is TRBV7-9, the J gene TRBJ1-2; TRBD1 aligns across 10 bases. The CDR3 sequence is 15 residues long. The trim removed 1 base at V and 4 bases at J, leaving 3 bases unmatched. CDR1 is SEHNR and CDR2 is FQNEAQ in the germline V gene (reference sequence). The CDR3 is CASSLGTGGPYGYTF. CDR3 in DNA: TGTGCCAGCAGCTTAGGGACAGGGGGACCCTATGGCTACACCTTC.

V is TRBV11-2 and J is TRBJ2-5; 8 bases match TRBD1. Per the germline V gene, CDR1 is SGHAT and CDR2 is FQNNGV. J lost 5 bases, V lost 4 bases, and 9 bases had no gene match. The CDR3 is 15 amino acids. CDR3 nucleotides: TGTGCCAGCAGCTCTCTTCAGGGGGCGTATGAGACCCAGTACTTC. This encodes CASSSLQGAYETQYF.

The genes are TRBV4-1 and TRBJ2-7; 9 bases are a match to TRBD1. This CDR3 has 16 residues. Germline CDR1 reads MGHRA; CDR2 reads YSYEKL. Losses at the gene ends were 4 bases for V and 1 base for J; bases not matched to a gene: 8. The CDR3 sequence is CASSPRTGALSYEQYF. CDR3 DNA sequence: TGCGCCAGCAGCCCCCGGACAGGGGCCCTTTCCTACGAGCAGTACTTC.

This chain links TRBV7-9 with TRBJ1-5; weak D call: TRBD1 (5 bases). Germline V CDR1 and CDR2: SEHNR, FQNEAQ (reference sequence). The length of the CDR3 is 15 residues. Deletions cut 1 base from V and 2 bases from J, with 9 bases between. CDR3 in amino acids: CASSLVGQGNQPQHF. CDR3 coding DNA: TGTGCCAGCAGCTTAGTGGGGCAGGGCAATCAGCCCCAGCATTTT.

The V call is TRBV7-9, the J call TRBJ1-2; TRBD1 matches 7 bases. This CDR3 is 16 amino acids long. Losses at the gene ends were 4 bases for V and 6 bases for J; bases not matched to a gene: 14. Germline V lookup: CDR1 SEHNR, CDR2 FQNEAQ (reference sequence). CDR3 in DNA: TGTGCCAGCAGCTCAGCCGCAGGGGGTCTCGCTCATGGCTACACCTTC. Protein sequence: CASSSAAGGLAHGYTF.

For the CDR3, the DNA is TGTGCCTCCACCCCAGCGGTGAACACCGGGGAGCTGTTTTTT. Its protein is CASTPAVNTGELFF. This chain connects TRBV15 to TRBJ2-2; TRBD2 is a possible D gene (5 bases). The CDR3 is 14 amino acids. In germline, CDR1 is LNHNV, CDR2 YYDKDF (reference sequence). V gave up 11 bases and J gave up 1 base, with 14 bases separating them.

The rearrangement uses TRBV5-6 and TRBJ2-7, with TRBD2 matching over 10 bases. The junction had 6 bases not matched to a gene; V was cut back by 3 bases and J by 3 bases. The CDR3 loop spans 15 amino acids. Germline values: CDR1 SGHDT, CDR2 YYEEEE. The CDR3 coding sequence is TGTGCCAGCAGCTGGGGTACTAGCGGGATCTACGAGCAGTACTTC. This sequence encodes CASSWGTSGIYEQYF.

The rearrangement joins TRBV6-2 or TRBV6-3 to TRBJ2-1; D call uncertain. Trimming cost V 2 bases and J 6 bases, with 11 bases left between them. There are 14 residues in the CDR3. In germline, CDR1 is MNHEY, CDR2 SVGEGT. DNA for the CDR3: TGTGCCAGCAGTTACGGCCAGGTACTCAATGAGCAGTTCTTC. This codes for CASSYGQVLNEQFF.

This clone appeared a single time. This chain links TRBV28 with TRBJ2-7; 10 bases are shared with TRBD1. Germline V lookup: CDR1 MDHEN, CDR2 SYDVKM. The CDR3 consists of 15 residues. Trimming took 3 bases from V and 0 from J; bases not matched to a gene: 2. CDR3 nucleotides: TGTGCCAGCAGTTTCGGGGACAGGGGCTCCTACGAGCAGTACTTC. Translating gives CASSFGDRGSYEQYF.

In this sample, this clone turned up once. V is TRBV27 and J is TRBJ2-5, with D tentatively TRBD1 (6 bases). CDR1 is MNHEY, CDR2 SMNVEV, per germline (reference sequence). The V end lost 3 bases, the J end lost 4 bases, and 18 bases lay between the germline ends. The CDR3 contains 16 residues. CDR3 nucleotides: TGTGCCAGCAGTTTTAGGTCGGGGCAGGGGCGAGAGACCCAGTACTTC. Translating gives CASSFRSGQGRETQYF.

The gene calls are TRBV11-2 and TRBJ2-7, with 11 bases matching TRBD1. The ends lost 4 bases at V and 3 bases at J; junction bases unmatched: 2. Per the germline V gene, CDR1 is SGHAT and CDR2 is FQNNGV. The CDR3 length is 14 residues. DNA of the CDR3: TGTGCCAGCAGCTCGGGGACAGGGGGCTACGAGCAGTACTTC. Protein product: CASSSGTGGYEQYF.